Listed below are T cell receptor beta chains from one sample, sequenced in a study of T cells in localized non-small cell lung cancer. TCRdb keeps only in-frame clones here, not all; method: immunoSEQ multiplex PCR. This sample has tens of thousands of clones, with about 87% found just once. Sequenced material: peripheral blood, taken before any cancer treatment. The receptors stem from a man between 40 and 70 years old with stage I squamous cell lung carcinoma. The CDR3 runs from the conserved cysteine through the conserved F or W. Each record gives: J gene, V gene, clone size, D gene, CDR3 protein, CDR3 DNA. A D gene is named only where the DNA matches it firmly. Expanded clones are given a class, and other clones once, few, many or no size at all.

TRBJ1-1	TRBV5-1	NA	NA	CASSLWGTDEAFF	TGCGCCAGCAGCTTATGGGGGACTGACGAGGCTTTCTTT
TRBJ2-5	TRBV7-6	NA	NA	CASSLSGTLALETQYF	TGTGCCAGCAGCTTATCCGGGACTCTCGCGTTGGAGACCCAGTACTTC
TRBJ2-3	TRBV29-1	NA	NA	CSVLLIGGQARNTQYF	TGCAGCGTTTTGCTGATTGGGGGTCAGGCCAGAAATACGCAGTATTTT
TRBJ1-2	TRBV6-6	NA	NA	CASSPTGSYGYTF	TGTGCCAGCAGTCCGACAGGCTCCTATGGCTACACCTTC
TRBJ1-2	TRBV2	NA	NA	CASSVENYGYTF	TGTGCCAGCAGCGTAGAGAACTATGGCTACACCTTC
TRBJ1-5	TRBV2	NA	NA	CASTPQGGAGQPQHF	TGTGCCAGCACACCACAAGGGGGGGCGGGTCAGCCCCAGCATTTT
TRBJ1-5	TRBV6-6	few	NA	CASSFLGSNQPQHF	TGTGCCAGCAGCTTTCTGGGCAGCAATCAGCCCCAGCATTTT
TRBJ1-3	TRBV18	NA	TRBD1	CASSPGTGTFSGNTIYF	TGTGCCAGCTCACCGGGGACAGGGACTTTCTCTGGAAACACCATATATTTT
TRBJ2-1	TRBV9	few	TRBD1	CASSVGTGTYNEQFF	TGTGCCAGCAGCGTTGGGACAGGGACCTACAATGAGCAGTTCTTC
TRBJ2-1	TRBV5-1	NA	NA	CASSAGQPSYNEQFF	TGCGCCAGCAGCGCCGGACAGCCCTCCTACAATGAGCAGTTCTTC
TRBJ1-3	TRBV28	NA	NA	CASRIPGSGNTIYF	TGTGCCAGCAGAATTCCGGGGTCTGGAAACACCATATATTTT
TRBJ1-2	TRBV6-1	NA	NA	CASRRDVNNYGYTF	TGTGCCAGCAGGAGGGACGTAAATAACTATGGCTACACCTTC
TRBJ1-2	TRBV6-1	NA	TRBD1	CASSEIQGAKYGYTF	TGTGCCAGCAGTGAGATCCAGGGGGCAAAGTATGGCTACACCTTC
TRBJ2-1	TRBV7-9	NA	NA	CASSLKDRAYSYNEQFF	TGTGCCAGCAGCCTGAAGGACAGAGCCTACTCCTACAATGAGCAGTTCTTC
TRBJ1-2	TRBV5-4	few	TRBD1	CASSLVGQGVLGYTF	TGTGCCAGCAGCTTGGTGGGACAGGGTGTCCTTGGCTACACCTTC
TRBJ1-1	TRBV7-9	NA	NA	CASSLQGMLTEAFF	TGTGCCAGCAGCTTACAGGGGATGCTCACTGAAGCTTTCTTT
TRBJ2-1	TRBV6-1	NA	NA	CASSEGGTHNEQFF	TGTGCCAGCAGTGAGGGGGGGACACATAATGAGCAGTTCTTC